What follows are 31 T cell receptor beta chains derived from one specimen sequenced in a study of shared clonotypes between healthy human individuals. Assay used: immunoSEQ multiplex PCR; TCRdb lists only in-frame clones, some missing. This sample yields hundreds of thousands of clones, of which roughly 79% are seen a single time; approximately 12% belongs to the top ten. The sample taken for sequencing was PBMCs. The receptors were sampled from a woman between 40 and 50 years old in good health. Some clones in this sample may be carry-over from other donors' samples.

The chain recombines TRBV18 with TRBJ2-2; no clear D. V dropped 5 bases and J dropped 2 bases, with 6 bases sitting between them. Germline V gene sequence: CDR1 KGHSH, CDR2 LQKENI. This CDR3 is 13 amino acids long. The CDR3 reads CASSAHNTGELFF. As DNA, the CDR3 is TGTGCCAGCTCAGCGCACAACACCGGGGAGCTGTTTTTT.

The chain carries TRBV28 and TRBJ1-5; TRBD1 agrees at 7 bases. J lost 4 bases, V lost 5 bases, and 8 bases had no gene match. This CDR3 has 15 residues. The germline V gene encodes CDR1 MDHEN and CDR2 SYDVKM. CDR3: CASSLPTGRNQPQHF. The CDR3 DNA reads TGTGCCAGCAGTCTGCCGACAGGGAGGAATCAGCCCCAGCATTTT. The full variable domain, in which reference TRBV28 and TRBJ1-5 provide the parts outside the CDR3, is DVKVTQSSRYLVKRTGEKVFLECVQDMDHENMFWYRQDPGLGLRLIYFSYDVKMKEKGDIPEGYSVSREKKERFSLILESASTNQTSMYLCASSLPTGRNQPQHFGDGTRLSIL.

This clone came up a few times. The gene calls are TRBV11-2 and TRBJ2-5; TRBD1 is a possible D gene (5 bases). The V end lost 5 bases, the J end lost 2 bases, and 9 bases lay between the germline ends. The CDR3 covers 13 residues. CDR1 is SGHAT, CDR2 FQNNGV, per germline. The CDR3 region has the DNA TGTGCCAGCAGCCCACAGGTTCAAGAGACCCAGTACTTC. It is translated as CASSPQVQETQYF.

The chain carries TRBV6-1 and TRBJ2-5, with 7 bases matching TRBD2. With 4 bases clipped from V and 2 bases from J, the junction kept 7 bases outside the gene matches. The germline gives CDR1 MNHNS, CDR2 SASEGT. There are 15 residues in the CDR3. In DNA, the CDR3 is TGTGCCAGCAGTGCCCCCGGCGGGAGACAAGAGACCCAGTACTTC. It specifies CASSAPGGRQETQYF.

The chain has TRBV4-2 and TRBJ2-5; 10 bases fit TRBD2. With the DNA end fitting TRBJ2-7 better, the J assignment may be wrong. CDR3 size: 16 residues. Germline loops: CDR1 LGHNA, CDR2 YNFKEQ. CDR3 sequence (DNA): TGTGCCAGCAGCCAAGAAGCGGGAGGGCCCTCCTACGAGCAGTACTTC. It yields the protein CASSQEAGGPSYEQYF.

The chain joins TRBV6-1 to TRBJ2-7; D is unclear. Germline V gene lookup returns CDR1 MNHNS and CDR2 SASEGT. Trimming shortened V by 3 bases and J by 0 bases, and 9 bases separated the two germline ends. The CDR3 is 14 residues long. CDR3 sequence: CASSDAGNSYEQYF. The CDR3 DNA follows: TGTGCCAGCAGTGACGCAGGTAACTCCTACGAGCAGTACTTC.

The chain combines TRBV6-1 with TRBJ2-7; D is perhaps TRBD2 (6 bases). This CDR3 has 15 amino acids. CDR1 is MNHNS, CDR2 SASEGT, per germline. V dropped 4 bases and J dropped 2 bases, with 15 bases sitting between them. CDR3 sequence (DNA): TGTGCCAGCAGTGGAATGGGACTTACAGCCTACGAGCAGTACTTC. This codes for CASSGMGLTAYEQYF.

CDR3 amino acids: CASSLAGEESYEQYF. The CDR3 DNA reads as TGTGCCAGCAGTCTAGCGGGAGAGGAATCCTACGAGCAGTACTTC. V and J are TRBV6-5 and TRBJ2-7; TRBD2 matches at 10 bases. J gave up 1 base and V 5 bases, and 5 bases lay outside the gene matches. This CDR3 contains 15 residues. Germline lookup yields CDR1 MNHEY and CDR2 SVGAGI.

This clone was detected once. The chain couples TRBV5-1 to TRBJ2-1; 7 bases map to TRBD1. Germline lookup yields CDR1 SGHRS and CDR2 YFSETQ. The ends lost 7 bases at V and 6 bases at J; junction bases unmatched: 16. The CDR3 is made up of 16 amino acids. The CDR3 DNA is TGCGCCAGCTCGACAGGGCGGAGCGGTTTTGGCAATGAGCAGTTCTTC. Translated: CASSTGRSGFGNEQFF.

The rearrangement joins TRBV27 to TRBJ2-3; D remains unclear. V lost 7 bases and J lost 3, with 11 bases in between. The CDR3 contains 13 residues. CDR1 is MNHEY and CDR2 is SMNVEV in the germline V gene (reference sequence). The chain's CDR3 is CASMQTATDTQYF. The CDR3 region has the DNA TGTGCCAGCATGCAGACCGCAACAGATACGCAGTATTTT.

V is TRBV7-2 and J is TRBJ2-2, with 10 nucleotides matching TRBD1. Germline loops: CDR1 SGHTA, CDR2 FQGNSA. Unmatched junction bases numbered 8, after V lost 1 base and J lost 6 bases. This CDR3 region has 17 residues. CDR3 region: CASSLVRQGAGSGELFF. The CDR3 DNA reads TGTGCCAGCAGCTTAGTAAGACAGGGGGCTGGTTCCGGGGAGCTGTTTTTT.

This clone was seen a few times. CDR3 amino acids: CASRTVVQPQHF. For the CDR3, the DNA is TGTGCCAGCAGGACAGTGGTCCAGCCCCAGCATTTT. The gene calls are TRBV28 and TRBJ1-5, with TRBD1 as a possible D gene (5 bases). There are 12 residues in the CDR3. With 6 bases removed from V and 7 bases from J, the gap between germline ends came to 10 bases. Germline V gives CDR1 MDHEN, CDR2 SYDVKM.

The J gene is TRBJ2-3, the V gene TRBV29-1; 7 positions match TRBD2. This CDR3 spans 12 amino acids. Germline lookup yields CDR1 SQVTM and CDR2 ANQGSEA. Losses at the gene ends were 4 bases for V and 5 bases for J; bases not matched to a gene: 3. The CDR3 loop is CSVVRGGDTQYF. As DNA, the CDR3 is TGCAGCGTTGTACGCGGGGGAGATACGCAGTATTTT.

The chain carries TRBV7-3 and TRBJ2-2; 7 bases map to TRBD2. Trimming cost V 7 bases and J 5 bases; bases outside gene matches: 7. Germline CDR1 and CDR2: SGHTA and FQGTGA. The CDR3 is 14 amino acids. The CDR3 nucleotides read TGTGCCAGCAAAGTCTCGGGGGGAACCGGGGAGCTGTTTTTT. This gives the protein CASKVSGGTGELFF. Variable domain in full (rest from reference TRBV7-3 and TRBJ2-2): GAGVSQTPSNKVTEKGKYVELRCDPISGHTALYWYRQSLGQGPEFLIYFQGTGAADDSGLPNDRFFAVRPEGSVSTLKIQRTERGDSAVYLCASKVSGGTGELFFGEGSRLTVL.

The chain joins TRBV15 to TRBJ2-5; D remains unclear. V gave up 5 bases and J gave up 2 bases, with 15 bases separating them. From germline, CDR1 is LNHNV and CDR2 YYDKDF (reference sequence). The CDR3 sequence is 15 residues long. CDR3 in amino acids: CATSQRVGLQETQYF. CDR3 bases: TGTGCCACCAGCCAGAGAGTGGGGTTACAAGAGACCCAGTACTTC.

The chain couples TRBV7-7 to TRBJ2-7, with 7 bases identical to TRBD1. The CDR3 extends over 13 amino acids. The trim removed 5 bases at V and 3 bases at J, leaving 4 bases unmatched. Germline CDR1 SSHAT, CDR2 FNYEAQ (reference sequence). The CDR3 region is CASSPRQGYEQYF. The CDR3 nucleotides are TGTGCCAGCAGCCCAAGACAGGGCTACGAGCAGTACTTC.

This clone was found a few times. V usage is TRBV2 and J usage is TRBJ1-1; 12 bases line up with TRBD1. V was pared by 6 bases and J by 3 bases, with 20 bases of the junction left unmatched. The germline V gene encodes CDR1 SNHLY and CDR2 FYNNEI. The CDR3 covers 20 residues. CDR3 sequence (DNA): TGTGCCAGCAGGTTTTCCCGTGGGACAGGGGGCGCGACCGGTGACACTGAAGCTTTCTTT. This codes for CASRFSRGTGGATGDTEAFF.

The chain is built from TRBV30 and TRBJ1-5; weak D call: TRBD1 (6 bases). Germline V gives CDR1 GTSNPN, CDR2 SVGIG (reference sequence). V was cut by 1 base and J by 6 bases, with 13 bases left in between. CDR3 length: 14 amino acids. CDR3 coding DNA: TGTGCCTGGAGTGCCGACAGAGGGGGTCAGCCCCAGCATTTT. Encoded protein: CAWSADRGGQPQHF.

J is TRBJ2-4 and V is TRBV7-3; 8 bases are shared with TRBD2. Germline lookup yields CDR1 SGHTA and CDR2 FQGTGA. J lost 5 bases, V lost 1 base, and 4 bases had no gene match. This CDR3 has 15 residues. The CDR3 coding sequence is TGTGCCAGCAGCTTAAACAGCGGGAGTCAAAACATTCAGTACTTC. It encodes CASSLNSGSQNIQYF.

To note about this clone: The junction departs from germline at one end; a sequencing error may be responsible. This chain joins TRBV2 and TRBJ1-2; 8 bases match TRBD1. CDR1 and CDR2 (germline): SNHLY, FYNNEI. CDR3 length equals 13 residues. CDR3 nucleotides: TGTGCCAGCGGTGAGACAGGGGTCCCTGGCTACACCTTC. It yields the protein CASGETGVPGYTF. The full variable domain, rest sourced from reference TRBV2 and TRBJ1-2, is EPEVTQTPSHQVTQMGQEVILRCVPISNHLYFYWYRQILGQKVEFLVSFYNNEISEKSEIFDDQFSVERPDGSNFTLKIRSTKLEDSAMYFCASGETGVPGYTFGSGTRLTVV.

V and J are TRBV5-4 and TRBJ1-4; no firm D call. This CDR3 is built from 15 residues. Germline V lookup: CDR1 SGHNT, CDR2 YYREEE (reference sequence). V was clipped by 5 bases and J by 4 bases, with 15 bases between them. In nucleotides, the CDR3 is TGTGCCAGCAGTTCATACCGGGGTAATAATGAAAAACTGTTTTTT. Translated: CASSSYRGNNEKLFF.

With regard to this clone: A much larger clone lies a single base off, so this may be a read error. The chain is built from TRBV5-8 and TRBJ2-5; D is unclear. CDR1 SGHTS and CDR2 YDEGEE come from the germline V gene. The CDR3 is 12 residues long. Trimming pared 6 bases from V and 1 base from J, leaving 7 bases between. CDR3 region: CASTRTQETQYF. The CDR3, as DNA: TGTGCCAGCACCCGAACCCAAGAGACCCAGTACTTC.

Of note for this clone: Other DNA variants within this sample encode the same CDR3. The chain carries TRBV7-3 and TRBJ2-2; perhaps TRBD1 as D (5 bases). Germline CDR1 SGHTA, CDR2 FQGTGA. The CDR3 has 15 amino acids. V lost 8 bases and J lost 4, with 17 bases in between. The chain's CDR3 is CASWGLHRFTGELFF. CDR3 DNA: TGTGCCAGCTGGGGTTTACACAGGTTCACCGGGGAGCTGTTTTTT. The entire variable domain, with the rest obtained from reference TRBV7-3 and TRBJ2-2, is as follows: GAGVSQTPSNKVTEKGKYVELRCDPISGHTALYWYRQSLGQGPEFLIYFQGTGAADDSGLPNDRFFAVRPEGSVSTLKIQRTERGDSAVYLCASWGLHRFTGELFFGEGSRLTVL.

This clone was picked up one time. V and J are TRBV5-4 and TRBJ2-1, with 14 positions matching TRBD2. Trimming cost V 0 bases and J 9 bases; bases outside gene matches: 11. The CDR3 runs to 18 residues. Germline assignment: CDR1 SGHNT and CDR2 YYREEE (reference sequence). The CDR3 nucleotides are TGTGCCAGCAGCTTGGCCCCTGGTGGACTAGCGGGAGGAGCTGAGCAGTTCTTC. Its translation is CASSLAPGGLAGGAEQFF.

Worth noting for this clone: The sample holds other DNA sequences that translate to the same CDR3. The J gene is TRBJ2-3, the V gene TRBV6-5, with 9 bases that match TRBD2. CDR3 length: 15 residues. Trimming removed 5 bases from V and 2 bases from J; junction bases left unmatched: 5. The germline V gene has CDR1 MNHEY and CDR2 SVGAGI. The DNA for the CDR3 is TGTGCCAGCAGTAGCCCTAGCGGGACCACAGATACGCAGTATTTT. As protein: CASSSPSGTTDTQYF.

The chain combines TRBV7-2 with TRBJ1-3; a weak D match, TRBD1 (5 bases). Germline CDR1 and CDR2: SGHTA and FQGNSA. There are 17 residues in the CDR3. V was shortened by 5 bases and J by 0 bases, with 17 bases between the two germline ends. CDR3 sequence: CASSLGTFTLSGNTIYF. DNA for the CDR3: TGTGCCAGCAGCCTGGGGACCTTTACCCTCTCTGGAAACACCATATATTTT.

V gene TRBV25-1 combines with J gene TRBJ2-1; D possibly corresponds to TRBD2 (6 bases). Germline assignment: CDR1 MGHDK and CDR2 SYGVNS. Trimming pared 7 bases from V and 6 bases from J, leaving 19 bases between. This CDR3 spans 15 amino acids. CDR3 in amino acids: CASTIGTADSNEQFF. In nucleotides, the CDR3 is TGTGCCAGCACCATCGGGACTGCTGATTCCAATGAGCAGTTCTTC.

Concerning this clone: Being one base from a much bigger clone, this may be a read error. The chain is built from TRBV6-4 and TRBJ2-3, with TRBD2 matching 14 bases. CDR3 length: 15 residues. Germline V gives CDR1 MRHNA, CDR2 SNTAGT. Germline trimming cut 5 bases from V and 4 bases from J; bases unmatched to any gene: 2. CDR3 sequence reads: CASSRLAGGPDTQYF. The CDR3 coding sequence is TGTGCCAGCAGTAGACTAGCGGGAGGGCCAGATACGCAGTATTTT.

This clone was observed a few times. The V and J genes are TRBV7-9 and TRBJ2-1, with a tentative D call TRBD2 (5 bases). This CDR3 has 12 amino acids. V lost 5 bases and J 6 bases, leaving 8 bases between the germline ends. Per germline, CDR1 SEHNR and CDR2 FQNEAQ (reference sequence). The CDR3 nucleotides are TGTGCCAGCAGCCCAGAGGGCAATGAGCAGTTCTTC. Translating it yields CASSPEGNEQFF.

Concerning this clone: Other DNA variants within this sample encode the same CDR3. The V and J genes are TRBV28 and TRBJ2-5, with D perhaps TRBD1 or TRBD2 (6 bases each). V lost 2 bases and J 5 bases, leaving 9 bases between the germline ends. The CDR3 contains 13 residues. Germline V gene sequence: CDR1 MDHEN, CDR2 SYDVKM. DNA for the CDR3: TGTGCCAGCAGTTTAGGGGGGCGGGAGACCCAGTACTTC. Protein product: CASSLGGRETQYF.

The rearrangement joins TRBV30 to TRBJ2-5; TRBD1 agrees at 7 bases. CDR3 length: 14 residues. Germline V gives CDR1 GTSNPN, CDR2 SVGIG (reference sequence). V trimming: 5 bases; J trimming: 5 bases; junction bases outside the gene matches: 11. DNA of the CDR3: TGTGCCTGGGAGGGGGCAGGGGCGTTCGAGACCCAGTACTTC. It encodes CAWEGAGAFETQYF.